This passage covers 2 T cell receptor beta chains from one sample sequenced in a study of CD8 T cells in ankylosing spondylitis. TCRdb redid the calling of the 5' RACE reads with MiXCR, one entry per CDR3 protein. The sample yields approximately 260,000 distinct CDR3 sequences, 8% to 9.5% seen once. The sample was blood, either unsorted or a sorted T cell fraction (not recorded which). The receptor source for this set is a male donor with ankylosing spondylitis or in good health (not recorded which).

Ten or more counts support this clonotype. The J gene is TRBJ1-2, the V gene TRBV7-8, with D hard to call. There are 12 residues in the CDR3. Germline V gene sequence: CDR1 SGHVS, CDR2 FQNEAQ. V lost 1 base and J 8 bases, leaving 8 bases between the germline ends. The CDR3 DNA follows: TGTGCCAGCAGCTTAGAGGCGCTCGGCTACACCTTC. This codes for CASSLEALGYTF.

Many counts were recorded for this clonotype. This rearrangement joins TRBV19 to TRBJ1-5; no clear D. Trimming removed 5 bases at V and 1 base at J, with 12 bases between. Germline CDR1 is LNHDA and CDR2 is SQIVND (reference sequence). The CDR3 is made up of 15 amino acids. As DNA, the CDR3 is TGTGCCAGTAGTCACCGGGAGAGAAGCAATCAGCCCCAGCATTTT. Amino acids: CASSHRERSNQPQHF.